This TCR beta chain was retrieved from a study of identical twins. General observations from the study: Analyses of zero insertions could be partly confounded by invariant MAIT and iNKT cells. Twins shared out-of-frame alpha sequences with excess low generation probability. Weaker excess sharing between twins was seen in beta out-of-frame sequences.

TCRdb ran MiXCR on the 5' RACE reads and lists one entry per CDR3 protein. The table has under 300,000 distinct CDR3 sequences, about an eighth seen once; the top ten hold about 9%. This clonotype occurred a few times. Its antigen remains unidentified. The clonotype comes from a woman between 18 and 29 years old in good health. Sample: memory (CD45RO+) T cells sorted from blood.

The CDR3 DNA sequence: TGCAGCGTGGGGGGCTTCACCGGGGAGCTGTTTTTT. Amino acid sequence: CSVGGFTGELFF. V usage is TRBV29-1 and J usage is TRBJ2-2; D may correspond to TRBD1 or TRBD2 (6 bases each). The CDR3 length is 12 residues. V lost 6 bases and J lost 4, with 9 bases in between. Germline CDR1 SQVTM, CDR2 ANQGSEA.